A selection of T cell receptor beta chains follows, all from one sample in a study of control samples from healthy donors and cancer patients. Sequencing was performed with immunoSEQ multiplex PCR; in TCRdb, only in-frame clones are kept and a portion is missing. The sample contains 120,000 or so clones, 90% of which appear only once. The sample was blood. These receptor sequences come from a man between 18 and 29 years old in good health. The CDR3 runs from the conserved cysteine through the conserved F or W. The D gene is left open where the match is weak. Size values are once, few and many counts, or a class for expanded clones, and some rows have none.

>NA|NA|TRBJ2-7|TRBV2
TGTGCCAGCAGTGGCTCCGCTGTACGGGTAGAGTACTTC
CASSGSAVRVEYF
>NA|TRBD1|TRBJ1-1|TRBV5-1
TGCGCCAGCAGCTCAACCGGACAGGGTATTTTCACTGAAGCTTTCTTT
CASSSTGQGIFTEAFF
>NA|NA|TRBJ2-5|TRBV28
TGTGCCAGCAGTTTATTATCTCGGGGGGAGACCCAGTACTTC
CASSLLSRGETQYF
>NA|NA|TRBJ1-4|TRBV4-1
TGCGCCAGCAGCCAAGATCCGGGGGCCTTAAATGAAAAACTGTTTTTT
CASSQDPGALNEKLFF
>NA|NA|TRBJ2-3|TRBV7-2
TGTGCCAGCAGCTTAGCCAGCGGGTACACAGATACGCAGTATTTT
CASSLASGYTDTQYF
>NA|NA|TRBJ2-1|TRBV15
TGTGCCACCAGCAGAGGAGGCGGGCCCTCCTACAATGAGCAGTTCTTC
CATSRGGGPSYNEQFF
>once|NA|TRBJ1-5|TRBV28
TGTGCCAGCAGTTTGCATTGGGACAATCAGCCCCAGCATTTT
CASSLHWDNQPQHF
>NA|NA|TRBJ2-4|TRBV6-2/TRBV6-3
TGTGCCAGCAGCTTAGGGGTAGCCAAAAACATTCAGTACTTC
CASSLGVAKNIQYF
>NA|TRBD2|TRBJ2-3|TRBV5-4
TGTGCCAGCAGCGCCGGGACTAGCGCTAGCACAGATACGCAGTATTTT
CASSAGTSASTDTQYF
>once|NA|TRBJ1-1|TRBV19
TGTGCCAGTAGCAAAAACAGGGAGAACACTGAAGCTTTCTTT
CASSKNRENTEAFF
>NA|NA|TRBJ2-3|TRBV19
TGTGCCAGTAGTATAGTTCCCCGGCCCGATACGCAGTATTTT
CASSIVPRPDTQYF
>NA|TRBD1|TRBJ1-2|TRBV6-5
TGTGCCAGCAGTTCCGCAGGGGGTCACCGCTACACCTTC
CASSSAGGHRYTF
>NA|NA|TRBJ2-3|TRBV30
TGTGCCTGGAGTGTGACCCCTGCAGATACGCAGTATTTT
CAWSVTPADTQYF
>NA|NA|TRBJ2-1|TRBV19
TGTGCCAGTAGTCCCGAGACCGGAGTATCTACAAATGAGCAGTTCTTC
CASSPETGVSTNEQFF